The 2 T cell receptor beta chains presented below share a single source sample, sequenced in a study of blood T cell repertoires in COVID-19. Method: immunoSEQ multiplex PCR; TCRdb's copy keeps in-frame clones and lacks some. The table records approximately 300,000 clones, about 85% of them present only once. The sequencing sample was made of PBMCs or T cells enriched from blood (not recorded which). Receptors were obtained from a woman aged 25 to 45 who had recovered from COVID-19.

V and J are TRBV5-3 and TRBJ1-6; perhaps TRBD1 as D (5 bases). TRBV5-3 is an open reading frame whose function is uncertain. With 1 base removed from V and 4 bases from J, the gap between germline ends came to 6 bases. CDR3 size: 14 residues. The CDR3 sequence: CARSLRQYNSPLHF. The CDR3 nucleotides read TGTGCCAGAAGCTTGAGACAGTATAATTCACCCCTCCACTTT.

The rearrangement joins TRBV30 to TRBJ1-4; 11 nucleotides agree with TRBD1. Looked up from germline, CDR1 is GTSNPN and CDR2 is SVGIG (reference sequence). The CDR3 is made up of 14 amino acids. J was trimmed by 7 bases and V by 3 bases; bases with no gene match: 4. CDR3: CAWSGTGGFEKLFF. DNA of the CDR3: TGTGCCTGGAGCGGGACAGGGGGGTTTGAAAAACTGTTTTTT.